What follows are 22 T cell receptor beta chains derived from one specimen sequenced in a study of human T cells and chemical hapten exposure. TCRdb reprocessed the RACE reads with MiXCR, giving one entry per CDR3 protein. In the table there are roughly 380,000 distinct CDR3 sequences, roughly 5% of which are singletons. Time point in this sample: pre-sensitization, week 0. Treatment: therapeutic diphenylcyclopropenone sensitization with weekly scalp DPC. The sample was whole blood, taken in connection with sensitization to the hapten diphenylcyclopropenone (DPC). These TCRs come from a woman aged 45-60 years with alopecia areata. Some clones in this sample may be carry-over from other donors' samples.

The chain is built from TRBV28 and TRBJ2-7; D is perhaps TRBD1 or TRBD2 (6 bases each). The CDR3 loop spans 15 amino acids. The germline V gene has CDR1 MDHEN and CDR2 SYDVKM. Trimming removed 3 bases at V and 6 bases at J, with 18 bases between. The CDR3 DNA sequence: TGTGCCAGCAGTTTGGGGGGACCAGGGGTTTCCGAGCAGTACTTC. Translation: CASSLGGPGVSEQYF.

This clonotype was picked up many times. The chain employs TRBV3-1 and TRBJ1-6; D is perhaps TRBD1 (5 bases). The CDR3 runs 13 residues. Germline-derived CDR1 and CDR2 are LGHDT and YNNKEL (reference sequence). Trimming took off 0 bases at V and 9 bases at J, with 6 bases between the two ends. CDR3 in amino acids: CASSQEGLSPLHF. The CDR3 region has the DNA TGTGCCAGCAGCCAAGAGGGGCTTTCACCCCTCCACTTT. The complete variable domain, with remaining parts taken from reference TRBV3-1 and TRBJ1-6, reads DTAVSQTPKYLVTQMGNDKSIKCEQNLGHDTMYWYKQDSKKFLKIMFSYNNKELIINETVPNRFSPKSPDKAHLNLHINSLELGDSAVYFCASSQEGLSPLHFGNGTRLTVT.

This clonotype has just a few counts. CDR3 in DNA: TGTGCCAGTTGGGAAGGGGACAATCAGCCCCAGCATTTT. Amino acids: CASWEGDNQPQHF. The rearrangement links TRBV27 to TRBJ1-5; tentative D call: TRBD1 (5 bases). CDR1 MNHEY and CDR2 SMNVEV come from the germline V gene (reference sequence). CDR3 length: 13 amino acids. Trimming took 9 bases from V and 3 from J, leaving 12 bases between them.

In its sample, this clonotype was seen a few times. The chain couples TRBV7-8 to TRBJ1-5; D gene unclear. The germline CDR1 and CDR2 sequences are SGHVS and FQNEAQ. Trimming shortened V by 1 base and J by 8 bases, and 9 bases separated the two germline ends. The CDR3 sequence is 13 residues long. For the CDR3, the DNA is TGTGCCAGCAGCTTAGAGGGTACAGAGCCCCAGCATTTT. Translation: CASSLEGTEPQHF.

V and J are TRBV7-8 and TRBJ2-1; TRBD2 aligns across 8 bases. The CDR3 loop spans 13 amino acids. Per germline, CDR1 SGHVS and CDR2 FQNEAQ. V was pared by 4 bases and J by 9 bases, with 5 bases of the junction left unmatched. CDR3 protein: CASSSERGREQFF. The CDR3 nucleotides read TGTGCCAGCAGCTCCGAGCGGGGGCGTGAGCAGTTCTTC.

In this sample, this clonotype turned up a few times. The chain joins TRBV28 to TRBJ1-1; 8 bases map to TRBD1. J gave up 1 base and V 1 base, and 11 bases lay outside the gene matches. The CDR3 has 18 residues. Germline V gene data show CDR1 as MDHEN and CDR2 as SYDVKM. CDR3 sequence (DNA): TGTGCCAGCAGTTTATTCCCCTACAGGGGGGAGAGGAACACTGAAGCTTTCTTT. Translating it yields CASSLFPYRGERNTEAFF.

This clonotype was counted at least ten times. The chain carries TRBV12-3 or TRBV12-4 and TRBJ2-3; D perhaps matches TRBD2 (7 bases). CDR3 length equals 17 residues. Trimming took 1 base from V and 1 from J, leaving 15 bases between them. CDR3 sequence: CASSLDSWGGRTDTQYF. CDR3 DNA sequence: TGTGCCAGCAGTTTAGATTCGTGGGGGGGGCGCACAGATACGCAGTATTTT.

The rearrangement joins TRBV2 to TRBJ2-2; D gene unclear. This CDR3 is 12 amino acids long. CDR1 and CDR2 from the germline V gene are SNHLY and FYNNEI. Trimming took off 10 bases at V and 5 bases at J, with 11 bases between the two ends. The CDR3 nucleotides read TGTGCCACCCCCTTACGGACCGGGGAGCTGTTTTTT. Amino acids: CATPLRTGELFF.

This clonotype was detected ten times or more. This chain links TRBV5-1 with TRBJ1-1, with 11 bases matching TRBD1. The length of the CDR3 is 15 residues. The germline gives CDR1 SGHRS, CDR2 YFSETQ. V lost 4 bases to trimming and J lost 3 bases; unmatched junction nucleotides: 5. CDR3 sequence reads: CASSPRTGGDTEAFF. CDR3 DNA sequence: TGCGCCAGCAGCCCGAGGACAGGGGGCGACACTGAAGCTTTCTTT.

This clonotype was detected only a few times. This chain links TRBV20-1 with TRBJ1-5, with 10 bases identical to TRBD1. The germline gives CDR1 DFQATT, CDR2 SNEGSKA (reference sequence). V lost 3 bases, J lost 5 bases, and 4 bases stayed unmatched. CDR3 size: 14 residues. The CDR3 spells CSARGTGVYQPQHF. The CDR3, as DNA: TGCAGTGCTAGGGGGACAGGGGTTTATCAGCCCCAGCATTTT.

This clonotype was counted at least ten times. CDR3 loop: CSVGRTNTEAFF. The CDR3 DNA sequence: TGCAGCGTTGGACGGACGAACACTGAAGCTTTCTTT. V gene TRBV29-1 combines with J gene TRBJ1-1; D gene unclear. Trimming took off 4 bases at V and 1 base at J, with 7 bases between the two ends. The CDR3 has 12 amino acids. Germline CDR1 and CDR2: SQVTM and ANQGSEA. Full variable domain (rest looked up from reference TRBV29-1 and TRBJ1-1): SAVISQKPSRDICQRGTSLTIQCQVDSQVTMMFWYRQQPGQSLTLIATANQGSEATYESGFVIDKFPISRPNLTFSTLTVSNMSPEDSSIYLCSVGRTNTEAFFGQGTRLTVV.

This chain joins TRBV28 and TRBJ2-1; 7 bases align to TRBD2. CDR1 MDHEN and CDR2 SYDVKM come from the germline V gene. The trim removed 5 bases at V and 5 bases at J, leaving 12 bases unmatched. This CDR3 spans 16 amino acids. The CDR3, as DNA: TGTGCCAGCAGTCCCAGGGCGGGAGTAGTCCACAATGAGCAGTTCTTC. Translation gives CASSPRAGVVHNEQFF.

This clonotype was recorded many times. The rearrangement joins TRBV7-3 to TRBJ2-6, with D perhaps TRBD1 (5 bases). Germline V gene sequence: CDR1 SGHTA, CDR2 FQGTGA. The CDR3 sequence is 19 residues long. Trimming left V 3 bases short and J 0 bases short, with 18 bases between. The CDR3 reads CASSFLPAGQGSGANVLTF. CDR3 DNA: TGTGCCAGCAGCTTTCTCCCAGCTGGCCAGGGCTCTGGGGCCAACGTCCTGACTTTC.

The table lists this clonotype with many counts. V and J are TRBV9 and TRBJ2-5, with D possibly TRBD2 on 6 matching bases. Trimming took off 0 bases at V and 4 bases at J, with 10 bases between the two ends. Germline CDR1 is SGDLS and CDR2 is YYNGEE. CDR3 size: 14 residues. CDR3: CASSVVPGVETQYF. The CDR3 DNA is TGTGCCAGCAGCGTAGTGCCGGGAGTAGAGACCCAGTACTTC. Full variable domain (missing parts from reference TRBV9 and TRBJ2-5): DSGVTQTPKHLITATGQRVTLRCSPRSGDLSVYWYQQSLDQGLQFLIQYYNGEERAKGNILERFSAQQFPDLHSELNLSSLELGDSALYFCASSVVPGVETQYFGPGTRLLVL.

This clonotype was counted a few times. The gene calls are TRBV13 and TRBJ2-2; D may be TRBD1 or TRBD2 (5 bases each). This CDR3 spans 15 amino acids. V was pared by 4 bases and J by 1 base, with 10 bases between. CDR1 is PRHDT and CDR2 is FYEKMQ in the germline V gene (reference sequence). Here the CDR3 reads CASSSGPGNTGELFF. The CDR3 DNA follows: TGTGCCAGCAGCTCGGGACCCGGGAACACCGGGGAGCTGTTTTTT. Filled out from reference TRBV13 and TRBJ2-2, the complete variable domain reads AAGVIQSPRHLIKEKRETATLKCYPIPRHDTVYWYQQGPGQDPQFLISFYEKMQSDKGSIPDRFSAQQFSDYHSELNMSSLELGDSALYFCASSSGPGNTGELFFGEGSRLTVL.

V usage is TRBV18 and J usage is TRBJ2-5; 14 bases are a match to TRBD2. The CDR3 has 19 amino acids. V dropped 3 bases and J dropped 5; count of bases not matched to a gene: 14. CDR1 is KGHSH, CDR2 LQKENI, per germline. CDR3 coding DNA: TGTGCCAGCTCACCTCGAGGGACTAGCGGGAGAGAGGGCGTGGAGACCCAGTACTTC. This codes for CASSPRGTSGREGVETQYF.

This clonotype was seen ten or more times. As DNA, the CDR3 is TGCAGCGTTGCCGGTAGGGCCTCCTACGAGCAGTACTTC. Amino acids: CSVAGRASYEQYF. The chain recombines TRBV29-1 with TRBJ2-7; D is ambiguous. The CDR3 covers 13 residues. The germline gives CDR1 SQVTM, CDR2 ANQGSEA. The V gene lost 4 bases and the J gene lost 0 bases, with 10 bases spanning the gap.

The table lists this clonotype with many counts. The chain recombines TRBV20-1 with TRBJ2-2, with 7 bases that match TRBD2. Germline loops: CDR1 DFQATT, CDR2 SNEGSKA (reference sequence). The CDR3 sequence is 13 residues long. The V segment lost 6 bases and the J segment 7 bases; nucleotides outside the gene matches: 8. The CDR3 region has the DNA TGCAGTGCCGGGGACTACTTGGGCGGGGAGCTGTTTTTT. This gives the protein CSAGDYLGGELFF.

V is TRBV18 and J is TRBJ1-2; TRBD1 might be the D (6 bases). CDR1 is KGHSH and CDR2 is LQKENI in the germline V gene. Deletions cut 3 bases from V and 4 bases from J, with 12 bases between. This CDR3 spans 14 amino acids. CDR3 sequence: CASSPEGGPYGYTF. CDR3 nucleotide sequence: TGTGCCAGCTCACCTGAGGGGGGCCCCTATGGCTACACCTTC. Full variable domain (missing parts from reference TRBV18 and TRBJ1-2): NAGVMQNPRHLVRRRGQEARLRCSPMKGHSHVYWYRQLPEEGLKFMVYLQKENIIDESGMPKERFSAEFPKEGPSILRIQQVVRGDSAAYFCASSPEGGPYGYTFGSGTRLTVV.

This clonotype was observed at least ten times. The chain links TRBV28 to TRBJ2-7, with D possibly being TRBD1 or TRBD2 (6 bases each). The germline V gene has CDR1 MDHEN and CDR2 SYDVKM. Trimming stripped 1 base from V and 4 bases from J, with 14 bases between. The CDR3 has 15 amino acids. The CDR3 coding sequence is TGTGCCAGCAGTTTATTACCAGGGGCGGGGTACGAGCAGTACTTC. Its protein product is CASSLLPGAGYEQYF. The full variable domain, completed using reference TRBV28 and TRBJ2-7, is DVKVTQSSRYLVKRTGEKVFLECVQDMDHENMFWYRQDPGLGLRLIYFSYDVKMKEKGDIPEGYSVSREKKERFSLILESASTNQTSMYLCASSLLPGAGYEQYFGPGTRLTVT.

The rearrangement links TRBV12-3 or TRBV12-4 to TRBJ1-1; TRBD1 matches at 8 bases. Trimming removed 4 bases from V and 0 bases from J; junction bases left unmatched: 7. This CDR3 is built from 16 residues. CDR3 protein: CASSSPGQALNTEAFF. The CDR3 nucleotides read TGTGCCAGCAGTTCCCCGGGACAGGCTTTGAACACTGAAGCTTTCTTT.

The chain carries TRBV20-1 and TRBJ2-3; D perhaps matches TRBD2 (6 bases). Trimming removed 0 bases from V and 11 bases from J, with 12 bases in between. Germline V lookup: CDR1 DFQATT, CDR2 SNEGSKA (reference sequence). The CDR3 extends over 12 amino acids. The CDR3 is CSARDGLARQYF. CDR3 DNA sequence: TGCAGTGCTAGAGATGGCCTAGCGAGGCAGTATTTT.